These 20 T cell receptor beta chains came from one sample sequenced in a study of molecular identifiers for immune sequencing clone quantification. TCRdb called the PCR reads again in MiXCR, with one record for every CDR3 protein. The sample lists some 580,000 distinct CDR3 sequences; 25% were seen once. Sequences were obtained from naive CD8+ T cells from blood, with Jurkat cell RNA spiked in. Stated subset: FACS-sorted CD8+CD4-CCR7+CD45RA+ naive T cells. The source of these receptors is a human donor in good health. Some libraries in this study had Jurkat cell RNA spiked in.

This clonotype came up many times. The DNA of the CDR3 is TGCAGTGCCGCCTTTGGGGGTAGCTCCTACGAGCAGTACTTC. Amino acids: CSAAFGGSSYEQYF. V gene TRBV20-1 combines with J gene TRBJ2-7; the D call may be TRBD1 or TRBD2 (5 bases each). V was trimmed by 6 bases and J by 0 bases, leaving 15 bases between them. The germline V gene encodes CDR1 DFQATT and CDR2 SNEGSKA (reference sequence). The CDR3 is 14 amino acids.

For this clonotype: A read error may explain this, as a much larger clone is one base away. The V gene is TRBV30, the J gene TRBJ1-5; D remains ambiguous. The ends were cut back, 3 bases at V and 3 bases at J, with 21 bases in the middle. This CDR3 is built from 17 residues. Germline lookup yields CDR1 GTSNPN and CDR2 SVGIG (reference sequence). The CDR3 DNA reads as TGTGCCTGGAGCGATCAATTCGGAATTCTAAACAATCAGCCCCAGCATTTT. This codes for CAWSDQFGILNNQPQHF.

The chain recombines TRBV12-3 or TRBV12-4 with TRBJ2-2; possibly TRBD1 for D (6 bases). Deletions cut 2 bases from V and 12 bases from J, with 16 bases between. CDR3 length: 14 residues. The CDR3 protein is CASSLSIQRGKLFF. The CDR3 nucleotides read TGTGCCAGCAGTTTATCGATCCAAAGGGGGAAGCTGTTTTTT.

As for this clonotype: This may arise from a read error, as a much more abundant clone is one base away. The chain is built from TRBV7-9 and TRBJ1-3; a possible D gene is TRBD1 (5 bases). CDR1 is SEHNR, CDR2 FQNEAQ, per germline (reference sequence). The CDR3 runs to 14 residues. For the CDR3, the DNA is TGTGCCAGCAGCTATGGAGGGGCTGGAAACCCCATATATTTT. As protein: CASSYGGAGNPIYF.

This rearrangement joins TRBV9 to TRBJ2-7; 11 positions match TRBD2. The CDR3 sequence is 15 residues long. Germline values: CDR1 SGDLS, CDR2 YYNGEE. V was pared by 4 bases and J by 3 bases, with 6 bases of the junction left unmatched. The CDR3 sequence: CASSTTGTSGYEQYF. The CDR3 DNA follows: TGTGCCAGCAGCACCACCGGGACTAGCGGCTACGAGCAGTACTTC. Variable domain in full (rest from reference TRBV9 and TRBJ2-7): DSGVTQTPKHLITATGQRVTLRCSPRSGDLSVYWYQQSLDQGLQFLIQYYNGEERAKGNILERFSAQQFPDLHSELNLSSLELGDSALYFCASSTTGTSGYEQYFGPGTRLTVT.

This clonotype was observed many times. The chain employs TRBV9 and TRBJ2-5; D might be TRBD1 (6 bases). The V end was cut by 0 bases, the J end by 5 bases, with 14 bases between. Germline values: CDR1 SGDLS, CDR2 YYNGEE. CDR3 length: 15 amino acids. The CDR3 DNA sequence: TGTGCCAGCAGCGTAGGAGGACAGCACCCGGAGACCCAGTACTTC. Encoded protein: CASSVGGQHPETQYF.

This clonotype appeared a few times. The J gene is TRBJ1-3, the V gene TRBV15; a possible D gene is TRBD1 (6 bases). Germline V gene sequence: CDR1 LNHNV, CDR2 YYDKDF (reference sequence). V lost 4 bases to trimming and J lost 4 bases, with 11 bases between them. The CDR3 spans 14 residues. DNA of the CDR3: TGTGCCACCAGCACGCGACAGGTCGGAAACACCATATATTTT. Protein: CATSTRQVGNTIYF.

This clonotype was seen at least ten times. V and J are TRBV4-1 and TRBJ1-1, with 9 bases identical to TRBD1. This CDR3 has 13 amino acids. The V gene end was trimmed by 8 bases and the J gene end by 11 bases; junction bases not matched to a gene: 12. The germline V gene encodes CDR1 MGHRA and CDR2 YSYEKL. The CDR3 nucleotides read TGCGCCAGCGGGGACAGGGCCTTCGCGGAGGCTTTCTTT. It is translated as CASGDRAFAEAFF.

This clonotype occurred many times. The rearrangement joins TRBV6-5 to TRBJ2-2, with 12 positions matching TRBD2. V lost 6 bases to trimming and J lost 1 base; unmatched junction nucleotides: 3. Looked up from germline, CDR1 is MNHEY and CDR2 is SVGAGI. This CDR3 region has 16 residues. Here the CDR3 reads CASSPLAGGNTGELFF. CDR3 DNA: TGTGCCAGCAGCCCACTAGCGGGGGGGAACACCGGGGAGCTGTTTTTT.

This clonotype showed up just once. V is TRBV7-9 and J is TRBJ2-5, with D hard to call. The CDR3 is 14 amino acids. V lost 8 bases and J lost 5, with 18 bases in between. CDR1 is SEHNR, CDR2 FQNEAQ, per germline (reference sequence). The CDR3 DNA reads as TGTGCCAGCCCCCCCCCCCCGGCCACGGAGACCCAGTACTTC. Translation: CASPPPPATETQYF.

This clonotype was detected ten times or more. The V and J genes are TRBV2 and TRBJ2-7, with D maybe TRBD2 (6 bases). V shed 3 bases and J shed 2 bases, with 11 bases lying between them. The CDR3 length is 14 residues. Looked up from germline, CDR1 is SNHLY and CDR2 is FYNNEI. Here the CDR3 reads CASSEPGLAYEQYF. As DNA, the CDR3 is TGTGCCAGCAGTGAGCCGGGACTGGCCTACGAGCAGTACTTC. The variable domain in full, with the rest retrieved from reference TRBV2 and TRBJ2-7, is EPEVTQTPSHQVTQMGQEVILRCVPISNHLYFYWYRQILGQKVEFLVSFYNNEISEKSEIFDDQFSVERPDGSNFTLKIRSTKLEDSAMYFCASSEPGLAYEQYFGPGTRLTVT.

This clonotype was counted only a few times. This chain uses TRBV20-1 with TRBJ2-3, with TRBD2 matching over 11 bases. The CDR3 has 17 amino acids. V lost 0 bases, J lost 1 base, and 6 bases stayed unmatched. The germline V gene encodes CDR1 DFQATT and CDR2 SNEGSKA (reference sequence). CDR3 in amino acids: CSARDIELAGGTDTQYF. DNA of the CDR3: TGCAGTGCTAGAGATATTGAACTAGCGGGAGGCACAGATACGCAGTATTTT.

This clonotype was observed a handful of times. The chain combines TRBV4-2 with TRBJ2-5, with 10 bases that match TRBD1. Unmatched junction bases numbered 8, after V lost 2 bases and J lost 5 bases. Germline lookup yields CDR1 LGHNA and CDR2 YNFKEQ. The CDR3 covers 16 residues. In DNA form, the CDR3 reads TGTGCCAGCAGCCAAAACCCGACAGGGGGCAGGGAGACCCAGTACTTC. It specifies CASSQNPTGGRETQYF.

Regarding this clonotype: A read error may be the cause here, since a much bigger clone is one base away. A read error is likely, as this CDR3 ends without the conserved phenylalanine or tryptophan. V usage is TRBV12-3 or TRBV12-4 and J usage is TRBJ2-7; TRBD1 matches 7 bases. CDR3 size: 14 residues. J lost 0 bases, V lost 3 bases, and 2 bases had no gene match. CDR3 loop: CASSFDRDSYEQYL. The CDR3, as DNA: TGTGCCAGCAGTTTCGACAGGGACTCCTACGAGCAGTACCTC.

This clonotype was counted many times. The chain uses TRBV5-4 and TRBJ1-6, with D hard to call. V dropped 1 base and J dropped 5 bases, with 4 bases sitting between them. The germline V gene has CDR1 SGHNT and CDR2 YYREEE (reference sequence). The CDR3 spans 13 residues. The CDR3 nucleotides are TGTGCCAGCAGCTTGTCGCATAATTCACCCCTCCACTTT. It specifies CASSLSHNSPLHF.

This clonotype was seen repeatedly, ten times or more. J is TRBJ2-7 and V is TRBV20-1; TRBD2 matches at 11 bases. Per the germline V gene, CDR1 is DFQATT and CDR2 is SNEGSKA (reference sequence). The V and J ends lost 0 bases and 6 bases, in that order; junction bases with no gene match: 4. The CDR3 has 14 amino acids. CDR3 nucleotide sequence: TGCAGTGCTAGAGATACTAGCGGGAGCCTCGAGCAGTACTTC. Residues: CSARDTSGSLEQYF.

In this sample, this clonotype turned up a few times. This chain joins TRBV7-9 and TRBJ2-2; unclear D gene. The CDR3 length is 11 residues. The germline V gene encodes CDR1 SEHNR and CDR2 FQNEAQ (reference sequence). Trimming cost V 8 bases and J 3 bases, with 4 bases left between them. CDR3 residues: CASPHTGELFF. The CDR3, as DNA: TGTGCCAGCCCCCACACCGGGGAGCTGTTTTTT.

This clonotype has a handful of counts. The CDR3 reads CASSAQGGTYEQYF. CDR3 DNA sequence: TGTGCCAGCAGTGCCCAGGGGGGAACCTACGAGCAGTACTTC. The gene calls are TRBV6-1 and TRBJ2-7; TRBD1 is a possible D gene (7 bases). Germline V gene data show CDR1 as MNHNS and CDR2 as SASEGT. CDR3 length: 14 residues. Trimming shortened V by 4 bases and J by 2 bases, and 12 bases separated the two germline ends.

This clonotype was detected only a few times. The chain employs TRBV30 and TRBJ2-3, with D perhaps matching TRBD2 (6 bases). CDR1 and CDR2 (germline): GTSNPN, SVGIG (reference sequence). V was trimmed by 0 bases and J by 2 bases, leaving 18 bases between them. The CDR3 covers 17 residues. The CDR3 nucleotides read TGTGCCTGGAGTGTACAGGCGGGGCGGATCAACACAGATACGCAGTATTTT. It specifies CAWSVQAGRINTDTQYF.

This chain links TRBV20-1 with TRBJ2-3; 9 positions match TRBD2. Germline lookup yields CDR1 DFQATT and CDR2 SNEGSKA (reference sequence). V lost 6 bases to trimming and J lost 5 bases; unmatched junction nucleotides: 15. The CDR3 extends over 16 amino acids. DNA of the CDR3: TGCAGTGCACCGGGTGAGGCGGGAGGGTTCGTAGATACGCAGTATTTT. Its translation: CSAPGEAGGFVDTQYF.